The 3 T cell receptor beta chains in this list originate from one sample, sequenced in a study of T cells expressing NK-cell markers. TCRdb reprocessed the 5' RACE reads, keeping one entry per CDR3 protein, no DNA. This repertoire includes roughly 180,000 distinct CDR3 sequences. Sample: blood T cells: a sorted CD56 or NKG2C T cell subset, CD4+ or CD8+ T cells, or bulk PBMC T cells (not recorded which). The receptors shown here come from a woman between 18 and 75 years old in good health.

The chain uses TRBV20-1 and TRBJ2-2; the TCRdb call, TRBD2, lacks DNA for checking. Germline V gives CDR1 DFQATT, CDR2 SNEGSKA (reference sequence). The CDR3 length is 17 residues. CDR3 in amino acids: CSARDLLAGGVTGELFF.

The chain uses TRBV6-1 and TRBJ2-3. Germline V gene data show CDR1 as MNHNS and CDR2 as SASEGT. The CDR3 consists of 14 residues. The CDR3 protein is CASSRSGTTDTQYF.

This rearrangement joins TRBV7-3 to TRBJ2-5. Germline lookup yields CDR1 SGHTA and CDR2 FQGTGA. The CDR3 consists of 13 residues. CDR3 protein: CASSFSLQETQYF.